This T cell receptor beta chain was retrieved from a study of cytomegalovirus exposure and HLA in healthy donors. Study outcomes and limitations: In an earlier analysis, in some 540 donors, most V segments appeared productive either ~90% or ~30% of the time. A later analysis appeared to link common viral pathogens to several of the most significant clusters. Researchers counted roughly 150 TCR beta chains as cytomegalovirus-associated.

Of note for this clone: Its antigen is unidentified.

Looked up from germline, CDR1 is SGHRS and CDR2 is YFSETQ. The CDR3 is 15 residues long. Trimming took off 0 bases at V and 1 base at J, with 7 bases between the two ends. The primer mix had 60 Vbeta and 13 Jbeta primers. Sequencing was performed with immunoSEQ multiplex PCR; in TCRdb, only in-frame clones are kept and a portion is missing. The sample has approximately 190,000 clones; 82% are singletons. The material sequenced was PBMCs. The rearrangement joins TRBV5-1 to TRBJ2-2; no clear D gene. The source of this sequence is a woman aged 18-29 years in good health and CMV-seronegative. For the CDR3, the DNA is TGCGCCAGCAGCTTGGGCCCAGGGAACACCGGGGAGCTGTTTTTT. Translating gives CASSLGPGNTGELFF.